This record looks at one T cell receptor beta chain sequence and its context. The antigen is unknown. This entry is derived from a study of CD8 T cells in Susac syndrome. Study-wide findings and caveats: The number of Susac-specific public clones found was sixteen in total CD8+ repertoires and a few in CD8+ TEMRA repertoires.

Reverse transcription used roughly 0.5 to 1 ug RNA and random hexamers. TCRdb fed the immunoSEQ multiplex PCR reads into MiXCR, producing one record per CDR3 protein. The data show 100,000 to 150,000 distinct CDR3 sequences, just under 95% seen once. This CDR3 region has 17 residues. V shed 5 bases and J 8 bases; nucleotides not matched to a gene: 15. Material for sequencing was CD8+ T cells from PBMCs. This TCR was sampled from a human donor with Susac syndrome. The chain is built from TRBV12-3 or TRBV12-4 and TRBJ1-3; 10 bases are a match to TRBD1. Written as DNA, the CDR3 is TGTGCCAGCAGTAACGGCCGGGACAGGGGAAGAGAAGACACCATATATTTT. Encoded protein: CASSNGRDRGREDTIYF.